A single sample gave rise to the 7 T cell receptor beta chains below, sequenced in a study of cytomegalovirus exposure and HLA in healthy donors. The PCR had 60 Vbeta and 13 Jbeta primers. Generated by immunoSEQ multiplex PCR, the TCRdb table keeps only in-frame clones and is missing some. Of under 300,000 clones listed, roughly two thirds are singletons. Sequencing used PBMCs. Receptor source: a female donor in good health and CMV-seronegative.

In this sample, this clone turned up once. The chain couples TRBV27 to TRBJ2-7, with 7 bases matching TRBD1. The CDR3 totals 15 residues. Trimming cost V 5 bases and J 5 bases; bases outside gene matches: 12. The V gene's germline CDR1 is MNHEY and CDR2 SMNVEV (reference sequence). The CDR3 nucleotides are TGTGCCAGCAGTCGCCAGACAGGGACAATCCACGAGCAGTACTTC. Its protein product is CASSRQTGTIHEQYF.

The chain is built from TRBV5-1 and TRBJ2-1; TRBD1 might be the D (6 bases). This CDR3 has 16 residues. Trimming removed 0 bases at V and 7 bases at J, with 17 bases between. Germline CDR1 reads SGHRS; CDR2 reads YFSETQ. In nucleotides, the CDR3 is TGCGCCAGCAGCTTGGGACCGGCAGGGGCGACGAATGAGCAGTTCTTC. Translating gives CASSLGPAGATNEQFF. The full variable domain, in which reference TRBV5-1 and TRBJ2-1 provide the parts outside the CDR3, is KAGVTQTPRYLIKTRGQQVTLSCSPISGHRSVSWYQQTPGQGLQFLFEYFSETQRNKGNFPGRFSGRQFSNSRSEMNVSTLELGDSALYLCASSLGPAGATNEQFFGPGTRLTVL.

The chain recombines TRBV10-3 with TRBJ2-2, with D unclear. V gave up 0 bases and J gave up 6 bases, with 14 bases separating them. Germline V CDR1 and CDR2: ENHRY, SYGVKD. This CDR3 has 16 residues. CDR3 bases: TGTGCCATCAGTGAGTCGATTGGGTTAGCTCCCGGGGAGCTGTTTTTT. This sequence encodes CAISESIGLAPGELFF.

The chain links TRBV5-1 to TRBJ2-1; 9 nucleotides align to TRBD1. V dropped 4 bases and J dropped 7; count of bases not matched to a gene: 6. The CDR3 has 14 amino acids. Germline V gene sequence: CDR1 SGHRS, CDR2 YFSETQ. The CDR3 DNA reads TGCGCCAGCAGCCCCGCGACAGGGGGGAATGAGCAGTTCTTC. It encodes CASSPATGGNEQFF. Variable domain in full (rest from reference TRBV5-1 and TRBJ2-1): KAGVTQTPRYLIKTRGQQVTLSCSPISGHRSVSWYQQTPGQGLQFLFEYFSETQRNKGNFPGRFSGRQFSNSRSEMNVSTLELGDSALYLCASSPATGGNEQFFGPGTRLTVL.

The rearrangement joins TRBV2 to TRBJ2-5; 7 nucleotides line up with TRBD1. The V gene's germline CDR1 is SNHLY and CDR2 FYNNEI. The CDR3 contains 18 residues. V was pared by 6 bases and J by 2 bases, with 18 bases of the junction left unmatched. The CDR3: CASSPRGPLSARQETQYF. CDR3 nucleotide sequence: TGTGCCAGCAGCCCTAGGGGGCCACTTTCCGCCAGACAAGAGACCCAGTACTTC.

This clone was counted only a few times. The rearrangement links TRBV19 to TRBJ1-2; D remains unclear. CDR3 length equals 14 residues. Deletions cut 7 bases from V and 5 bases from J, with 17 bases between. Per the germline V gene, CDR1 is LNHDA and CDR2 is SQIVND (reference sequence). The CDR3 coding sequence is TGTGCCAGTACCCAAGACGGAGCCCGTTATGGCTACACCTTC. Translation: CASTQDGARYGYTF.

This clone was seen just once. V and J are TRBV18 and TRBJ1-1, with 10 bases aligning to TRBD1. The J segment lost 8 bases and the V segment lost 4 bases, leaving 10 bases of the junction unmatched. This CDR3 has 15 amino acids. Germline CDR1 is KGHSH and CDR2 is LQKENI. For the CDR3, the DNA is TGTGCCAGCTCACAAATGGGACAGGGGTTGTTCGAAGCTTTCTTT. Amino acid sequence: CASSQMGQGLFEAFF. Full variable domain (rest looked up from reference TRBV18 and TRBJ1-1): NAGVMQNPRHLVRRRGQEARLRCSPMKGHSHVYWYRQLPEEGLKFMVYLQKENIIDESGMPKERFSAEFPKEGPSILRIQQVVRGDSAAYFCASSQMGQGLFEAFFGQGTRLTVV.